The 27 T cell receptor beta chains below were found in one sample sequenced in a study of T cells in Graves' hyperthyroidism and ophthalmopathy. The TCR beta CDR3 regions underwent amplification using RNA transcripts as the source. The primer set for the first-round RT-PCR of the TCR CDR3 was HTBI. One entry per CDR3 protein, called by TCRdb with MiXCR from the multiplex PCR reads. The top ten hold around 3.9% of the sample, which has approximately 640,000 distinct CDR3 sequences, 16% seen once. Source material: blood. The receptors were gathered from a woman aged 25 to 45 with Graves' hyperthyroidism.

This clonotype has ten or more counts. The chain carries TRBV30 and TRBJ1-1; maybe TRBD1 (5 bases). CDR3 length: 16 residues. Germline values: CDR1 GTSNPN, CDR2 SVGIG (reference sequence). V was cut by 3 bases and J by 3 bases, with 20 bases left in between. The CDR3 loop reads CAWRANPGTDYTEAFF. The CDR3 bases are TGTGCCTGGAGAGCCAATCCCGGGACGGACTACACTGAAGCTTTCTTT.

In its sample, this clonotype was seen many times. The rearrangement uses TRBV2 and TRBJ1-1; D is undetermined. Germline CDR1 and CDR2: SNHLY and FYNNEI. The CDR3 totals 13 residues. With 1 base removed from V and 5 bases from J, the gap between germline ends came to 8 bases. CDR3 sequence reads: CASSEEKRTEAFF. The CDR3, as DNA: TGTGCCAGCAGTGAAGAAAAGAGGACTGAAGCTTTCTTT.

Comments on this clonotype: The conserved phenylalanine or tryptophan normally closing the CDR3 is absent here, so this likely arose from a read error. This sequence joins TRBV20-1 and TRBJ1-6; TRBD1 might be the D (5 bases). With 6 bases removed from V and 0 bases from J, the gap between germline ends came to 12 bases. Looked up from germline, CDR1 is DFQATT and CDR2 is SNEGSKA (reference sequence). The CDR3 runs 15 residues. CDR3 in amino acids: CSARDVSSYNSPLHS. The CDR3 DNA reads as TGCAGTGCGCGGGACGTGAGCTCCTATAATTCACCCCTCCACTCT.

This clonotype was observed many times. The gene calls are TRBV7-2 and TRBJ2-1; D possibly corresponds to TRBD2 (6 bases). The CDR3 covers 11 residues. V gave up 6 bases and J gave up 9 bases, with 9 bases separating them. From germline, CDR1 is SGHTA and CDR2 FQGNSA. CDR3 sequence (DNA): TGTGCCAGCAGTCGGGAGTTTGAGCAGTTCTTC. It yields the protein CASSREFEQFF.

A few counts support this clonotype. One base away lies a much larger clone, so this may be a sequencing read error. Since no conserved phenylalanine or tryptophan closes the CDR3, a read error is the likely cause. The chain employs TRBV28 and TRBJ1-4; D is ambiguous. CDR1 is MDHEN and CDR2 is SYDVKM in the germline V gene. V lost 3 bases and J lost 4, with 9 bases in between. The CDR3 is 14 residues long. The CDR3 loop reads CASSFSRFNEKLFS. Written as DNA, the CDR3 is TGTGCCAGCAGTTTTAGCAGGTTTAATGAAAAACTGTTTTCT.

This clonotype was counted a few times. This rearrangement joins TRBV19 to TRBJ1-1, with no clear D. The germline V gene encodes CDR1 LNHDA and CDR2 SQIVND (reference sequence). This CDR3 region has 13 residues. V lost 3 bases and J lost 7, with 12 bases in between. CDR3 sequence (DNA): TGTGCCAGTAGTATTTCGGAAGTGAGTGAAGCTTTCTTT. Residues: CASSISEVSEAFF.

This clonotype was counted at least ten times. This chain uses TRBV7-2 with TRBJ2-5; 7 positions agree with TRBD2. The CDR3 consists of 14 residues. V was clipped by 0 bases and J by 5 bases; unmatched bases: 3. Per germline, CDR1 SGHTA and CDR2 FQGNSA. CDR3 loop: CASSLAGRGETQYF. Written as DNA, the CDR3 is TGTGCCAGCAGCTTAGCGGGGAGGGGTGAGACCCAGTACTTC.

The chain joins TRBV5-6 to TRBJ2-5, with D maybe TRBD1 (5 bases). The V end was cut by 2 bases, the J end by 3 bases, with 14 bases between. The germline V gene encodes CDR1 SGHDT and CDR2 YYEEEE. The CDR3 has 15 residues. The CDR3 DNA is TGTGCCAGCAGCTTCTTAGGAACAGGCAAAGAGACCCAGTACTTC. Translated: CASSFLGTGKETQYF.

This clonotype showed up many times. V usage is TRBV10-2 and J usage is TRBJ1-4; possible D gene TRBD1, 5 bases. The CDR3 length is 13 residues. CDR1 WSHSY and CDR2 SAAADI come from the germline V gene. Deletions cut 10 bases from V and 7 bases from J, with 16 bases between. Here the CDR3 DNA reads TGCGCCACTCGGGAGGTCGGGGGTGAAAAACTGTTTTTT. Residues: CATREVGGEKLFF.

The rearrangement links TRBV19 to TRBJ2-5, with D uncertain. The CDR3 covers 13 residues. CDR1 is LNHDA and CDR2 is SQIVND in the germline V gene (reference sequence). The germline V and J ends were trimmed by 4 bases and 4 bases, with 10 bases remaining between them. CDR3 protein: CASSRELGETQYF. CDR3 in DNA: TGTGCCAGTAGTAGGGAATTAGGAGAGACCCAGTACTTC.

This clonotype was detected many times. The chain recombines TRBV20-1 with TRBJ2-7; D not certain. The CDR3 contains 14 residues. The germline V gene encodes CDR1 DFQATT and CDR2 SNEGSKA (reference sequence). Deletions cut 0 bases from V and 0 bases from J, with 9 bases between. The DNA for the CDR3 is TGCAGTGCTAGAGATCACCGTAGCTCCTACGAGCAGTACTTC. Its translation is CSARDHRSSYEQYF.

The rearrangement joins TRBV6-2 or TRBV6-3 to TRBJ2-1, with 14 positions matching TRBD2. CDR1 MNHEY and CDR2 SVGEGT come from the germline V gene. V trimming: 1 base; J trimming: 4 bases; junction bases outside the gene matches: 9. This CDR3 region has 19 residues. The CDR3 region is CASSYYLGGLAGEYNEQFF. CDR3 coding DNA: TGTGCCAGCAGTTACTATCTCGGGGGACTAGCGGGAGAATACAATGAGCAGTTCTTC.

The chain carries TRBV12-3 or TRBV12-4 and TRBJ1-3; D is perhaps TRBD1 (6 bases). Trimming cost V 5 bases and J 6 bases, with 17 bases left between them. The CDR3 runs 15 residues. This CDR3 reads CASSTGRGGENTIYF. The CDR3 bases are TGTGCCAGCAGTACAGGGAGGGGAGGTGAAAACACCATATATTTT.

There are many counts of this clonotype. The V and J genes are TRBV13 and TRBJ2-3, with TRBD2 matching 9 bases. The CDR3 sequence is 17 residues long. From germline, CDR1 is PRHDT and CDR2 FYEKMQ (reference sequence). The V and J ends lost 3 bases and 2 bases, in that order; junction bases with no gene match: 9. The CDR3 region has the DNA TGTGCCAGCAGCTTCGCCCTAGCGGGAACTCCCACAGATACGCAGTATTTT. Protein product: CASSFALAGTPTDTQYF.

This clonotype was observed at least ten times. V gene TRBV20-1 combines with J gene TRBJ2-1, with no clear D. The CDR3 consists of 16 residues. Trimming removed 6 bases from V and 5 bases from J, with 23 bases in between. Germline V gives CDR1 DFQATT, CDR2 SNEGSKA (reference sequence). CDR3 in amino acids: CSAESASQEGHNEQFF. Written as DNA, the CDR3 is TGCAGTGCAGAGTCCGCTAGTCAGGAAGGTCACAATGAGCAGTTCTTC.

A word on this clonotype: One base away lies a much larger clone, so this may be a sequencing read error. The CDR3 DNA sequence: TGTACCAGCAGTCCCGCTAGCGGGAGGGGTGGTGAGCAGTTCTTC. Its protein product is CTSSPASGRGGEQFF. The chain uses TRBV2 and TRBJ2-1, with 12 bases aligning to TRBD2. The V gene's germline CDR1 is SNHLY and CDR2 FYNNEI. The CDR3 spans 15 residues. Using reference TRBV2 and TRBJ2-1 for the parts outside the CDR3, the full variable domain is EPEVTQTPSHQVTQMGQEVILRCVPISNHLYFYWYRQILGQKVEFLVSFYNNEISEKSEIFDDQFSVERPDGSNFTLKIRSTKLEDSAMYFCTSSPASGRGGEQFFGPGTRLTVL.

On this clonotype itself: A single base separates this from a much larger clone, so it may be a read error. CDR3 residues: CAWSVKGTDYGYTF. The CDR3 nucleotides are TGTGCCTGGAGTGTGAAAGGGACTGACTATGGCTACACCTTC. This chain uses TRBV30 with TRBJ1-2; D might be TRBD1 (5 bases). The CDR3 spans 14 residues. CDR1 GTSNPN and CDR2 SVGIG come from the germline V gene (reference sequence). V gave up 0 bases and J gave up 3 bases, with 11 bases separating them.

This clonotype was observed a few times. The J gene is TRBJ2-2, the V gene TRBV6-1; the match to TRBD2 covers 9 bases. V was clipped by 10 bases and J by 5 bases; unmatched bases: 8. The CDR3 spans 14 residues. Germline V gene lookup returns CDR1 MNHNS and CDR2 SASEGT. For the CDR3, the DNA is TGTGCCATTCGGGCGGGAGGGCGGACCGGGGAGCTGTTTTTT. Its protein is CAIRAGGRTGELFF.

The chain has TRBV7-8 and TRBJ1-1; possibly TRBD1 for D (5 bases). Trimming removed 2 bases from V and 0 bases from J, with 10 bases in between. The germline CDR1 and CDR2 sequences are SGHVS and FQNEAQ. This CDR3 region has 15 residues. CDR3 loop: CASSLYSGVNTEAFF. The CDR3 nucleotides are TGTGCCAGCAGCTTATATTCGGGGGTGAACACTGAAGCTTTCTTT.

This clonotype was observed many times. J is TRBJ1-2 and V is TRBV2; D gene ambiguous. This CDR3 has 12 residues. The V end lost 3 bases, the J end lost 1 base, and 3 bases lay between the germline ends. The germline V gene has CDR1 SNHLY and CDR2 FYNNEI. The CDR3 region is CASSESNYGYTF. The DNA for the CDR3 is TGTGCCAGCAGTGAGAGTAACTATGGCTACACCTTC.

The gene calls are TRBV9 and TRBJ2-3; no firm D call. This CDR3 is built from 17 residues. Germline V lookup: CDR1 SGDLS, CDR2 YYNGEE. V lost 4 bases, J lost 2 bases, and 20 bases lay in between. The CDR3 DNA is TGTGCCAGCAGCAACCGACGAGACCGTGGGGACACAGATACGCAGTATTTT. Translation: CASSNRRDRGDTDTQYF. Together with reference TRBV9 and TRBJ2-3, the CDR3 gives the full variable domain: DSGVTQTPKHLITATGQRVTLRCSPRSGDLSVYWYQQSLDQGLQFLIQYYNGEERAKGNILERFSAQQFPDLHSELNLSSLELGDSALYFCASSNRRDRGDTDTQYFGPGTRLTVL.

This clonotype has a count of ten or more. The rearrangement uses TRBV30 and TRBJ2-1; 7 bases map to TRBD1. The germline CDR1 and CDR2 sequences are GTSNPN and SVGIG (reference sequence). This CDR3 region has 16 residues. The junction had 7 bases not matched to a gene; V was cut back by 0 bases and J by 2 bases. The CDR3 DNA follows: TGTGCCTGGAGTGTAGGGGGCTCAGCCCCCTACAATGAGCAGTTCTTC. Residues: CAWSVGGSAPYNEQFF. The variable domain in full, with the rest retrieved from reference TRBV30 and TRBJ2-1, is SQTIHQWPATLVQPVGSPLSLECTVEGTSNPNLYWYRQAAGRGLQLLFYSVGIGQISSEVPQNLSASRPQDRQFILSSKKLLLSDSGFYLCAWSVGGSAPYNEQFFGPGTRLTVL.

This clonotype has ten or more counts. The V gene is TRBV28, the J gene TRBJ2-5; 7 bases are a match to TRBD1. The V gene end was trimmed by 7 bases and the J gene end by 2 bases; junction bases not matched to a gene: 10. This CDR3 is 15 amino acids long. Germline V gene lookup returns CDR1 MDHEN and CDR2 SYDVKM. CDR3: CASNELGQIQETQYF. DNA of the CDR3: TGTGCCAGCAATGAACTGGGACAGATTCAAGAGACCCAGTACTTC.

This clonotype has just a few counts. This chain connects TRBV12-3 or TRBV12-4 to TRBJ1-6; 10 positions agree with TRBD1. V gave up 6 bases and J gave up 12 bases; unmatched junction bases: 14. The CDR3 contains 16 residues. The chain's CDR3 is CASSRGQGSVLGPLHF. The CDR3 bases are TGTGCCAGCAGCCGGGGACAGGGGTCCGTCTTAGGACCCCTCCACTTT.

The gene calls are TRBV6-1 and TRBJ2-2; TRBD1 matches at 7 bases. There are 15 residues in the CDR3. CDR1 is MNHNS and CDR2 is SASEGT in the germline V gene. Trimming took 3 bases from V and 3 from J; bases not matched to a gene: 4. In nucleotides, the CDR3 is TGTGCCAGCAGTGAGGGACAGACGGACACCGGGGAGCTGTTTTTT. Protein sequence: CASSEGQTDTGELFF.

This clonotype was seen many times. The rearrangement joins TRBV28 to TRBJ2-1; maybe TRBD2 (6 bases). Germline loops: CDR1 MDHEN, CDR2 SYDVKM. The CDR3 loop spans 17 amino acids. Trimming took 4 bases from V and 0 from J, leaving 16 bases between them. CDR3: CASSSYWGGNSYNEQFF. CDR3 nucleotides: TGTGCCAGCAGTTCCTATTGGGGCGGGAACTCCTACAATGAGCAGTTCTTC.

The V gene is TRBV19, the J gene TRBJ2-1; the D is unclear. The V end lost 6 bases, the J end lost 7 bases, and 16 bases lay between the germline ends. The CDR3 is 14 amino acids. The V gene's germline CDR1 is LNHDA and CDR2 SQIVND (reference sequence). CDR3 in DNA: TGTGCCAGTAGCGCGCGAGCGCCAGTAAATGAGCAGTTCTTC. It is translated as CASSARAPVNEQFF.